The 11 T cell receptor beta chains below all came from one sample that was sequenced in a study of blood T cell repertoires in COVID-19. The data were produced by immunoSEQ multiplex PCR, yet TCRdb's version contains in-frame clones alone and is incomplete. This repertoire shows a few hundred thousand clones, less than 90% found once; its top ten account for roughly 1%. Specimen: PBMCs or T cells enriched from blood (not recorded which). These TCRs come from a woman aged 25 to 39 who had recovered from COVID-19.

This sequence joins TRBV19 and TRBJ2-2; the D gene is possibly TRBD2 (6 bases). V lost 7 bases, J lost 4 bases, and 13 bases lay in between. The germline V gene encodes CDR1 LNHDA and CDR2 SQIVND (reference sequence). CDR3 length: 14 amino acids. CDR3 in amino acids: CASTVAGITGELFF. The CDR3 DNA follows: TGTGCCAGTACGGTGGCGGGGATCACCGGGGAGCTGTTTTTT. Full variable domain (rest looked up from reference TRBV19 and TRBJ2-2): DGGITQSPKYLFRKEGQNVTLSCEQNLNHDAMYWYRQDPGQGLRLIYYSQIVNDFQKGDIAEGYSVSREKKESFPLTVTSAQKNPTAFYLCASTVAGITGELFFGEGSRLTVL.

The chain joins TRBV4-3 to TRBJ1-2; no definite D call. The V and J ends lost 0 bases and 8 bases respectively, with 13 bases between them. Germline CDR1 is LGHNA and CDR2 is YSLEER. The CDR3 loop spans 14 amino acids. CDR3 in amino acids: CASSQDLDNIGYTF. In DNA form, the CDR3 reads TGCGCCAGCAGCCAAGATCTTGACAACATAGGCTACACCTTC.

In its sample, this clone was seen a few times. The junction differs from germline at one of its ends, possibly a read error. This chain connects TRBV20-1 to TRBJ1-2; D is uncertain. Germline V gives CDR1 DFQATT, CDR2 SNEGSKA (reference sequence). CDR3 length: 11 amino acids. The CDR3, as DNA: TGCAGTGCTGGATATGCGGGCCGGGCCCTCTTC. It yields the protein CSAGYAGRALF.

CDR3 loop: CASSLGTGDGSNQPQHF. In DNA, the CDR3 is TGTGCCAGCAGTTTAGGGACAGGGGATGGTAGCAATCAGCCCCAGCATTTT. The chain uses TRBV28 and TRBJ1-5, with 10 bases identical to TRBD1. Trimming at V came to 2 bases and at J to 0 bases, leaving 4 bases not matched to a gene. The CDR3 contains 17 residues. CDR1 is MDHEN and CDR2 is SYDVKM in the germline V gene.

The chain is built from TRBV4-1 and TRBJ1-1; D is unclear. The V end was cut by 0 bases, the J end by 1 base, with 9 bases between. The CDR3 has 15 amino acids. Germline V gene data show CDR1 as MGHRA and CDR2 as YSYEKL. The CDR3 sequence is CASSQDAGRNTEAFF. CDR3 nucleotides: TGCGCCAGCAGCCAAGATGCAGGCCGGAACACTGAAGCTTTCTTT.

The genes are TRBV28 and TRBJ1-2; 7 bases line up with TRBD1. The CDR3 extends over 14 amino acids. Trimming at V came to 5 bases and at J to 3 bases, leaving 6 bases not matched to a gene. Per the germline V gene, CDR1 is MDHEN and CDR2 is SYDVKM. Here the CDR3 reads CASSPQGGYYGYTF. DNA for the CDR3: TGTGCCAGCAGTCCCCAAGGGGGCTACTATGGCTACACCTTC.

The chain employs TRBV7-6 and TRBJ1-3, with 7 bases matching TRBD1. CDR3 size: 15 residues. CDR1 SGHVS and CDR2 FNYEAQ come from the germline V gene. V lost 4 bases, J lost 0 bases, and 3 bases stayed unmatched. CDR3 sequence: CASSSQGTSGNTIYF. The CDR3 DNA reads TGTGCCAGCAGCTCACAGGGGACCTCTGGAAACACCATATATTTT.

The chain uses TRBV11-1 and TRBJ1-1; TRBD1 aligns across 9 bases. The CDR3 runs to 15 residues. V shed 2 bases and J 4 bases; nucleotides not matched to a gene: 5. Germline CDR1 is SGHAT and CDR2 is FQDESV (reference sequence). The CDR3 sequence is CASSLYRTGVTEAFF. The CDR3 DNA is TGTGCCAGCAGCTTATATAGGACAGGGGTCACTGAAGCTTTCTTT.

The chain combines TRBV12-5 with TRBJ2-1; TRBD1 agrees at 7 bases. The CDR3 loop spans 17 amino acids. The V and J ends lost 2 bases and 6 bases, in that order; junction bases with no gene match: 13. Germline V gene data show CDR1 as LGHNT and CDR2 as FRNRAP. CDR3 amino acids: CASGLFLDRRRPNEQFF. The CDR3, as DNA: TGTGCTAGTGGTTTGTTTCTGGACAGGCGGCGTCCCAATGAGCAGTTCTTC.

The rearrangement uses TRBV28 and TRBJ1-5; 7 bases fit TRBD1. The germline gives CDR1 MDHEN, CDR2 SYDVKM. Trimming took 6 bases from V and 7 from J; bases not matched to a gene: 12. CDR3 size: 15 residues. CDR3 protein: CASSRPGTALQPQHF. DNA for the CDR3: TGTGCCAGCAGCCGCCCAGGGACAGCCTTACAGCCCCAGCATTTT.

The chain combines TRBV15 with TRBJ1-6, with D possibly matching TRBD1 (5 bases). Looked up from germline, CDR1 is LNHNV and CDR2 is YYDKDF (reference sequence). CDR3 size: 17 residues. V lost 6 bases, J lost 0 bases, and 15 bases lay in between. The CDR3: CATSKGGAPSYNSPLHF. The CDR3 DNA reads TGTGCCACCAGTAAAGGAGGGGCCCCCTCCTATAATTCACCCCTCCACTTT. The complete variable domain, with remaining parts taken from reference TRBV15 and TRBJ1-6, reads DAMVIQNPRYQVTQFGKPVTLSCSQTLNHNVMYWYQQKSSQAPKLLFHYYDKDFNNEADTPDNFQSRRPNTSFCFLDIRSPGLGDTAMYLCATSKGGAPSYNSPLHFGNGTRLTVT.